Only a few counts were recorded for the clone carrying this T cell receptor beta chain. CDR3 length: 15 residues. V lost 0 bases and J lost 9, with 19 bases in between. Germline-derived CDR1 and CDR2 are SGHTS and YDEGEE. The record originates from a study of blood T cell repertoires in COVID-19. Study as a whole: Samples of COVID-19 (acute and convalescent) were obtained from the United States, Italy and Spain. PBMCs, B-cell-depleted T cells, or T cells were the source of the cDNA or gDNA that made up the material.

As processed by the authors: The assay estimated nucleated cells by amplifying reference gene primers. The data were produced by immunoSEQ multiplex PCR, yet TCRdb's version contains in-frame clones alone and is incomplete. V, J and clone size derive from that table, while D and trimming were established from the DNA sequence. This table has around 150,000 clones, 85% to 95% appearing once. Sequencing used peripheral blood. The chain employs TRBV5-8 and TRBJ2-7; D possibly corresponds to TRBD1 (5 bases). This TCR was sampled from a woman aged 45-65 years with acute or convalescent COVID-19. CDR3 residues: CASSLGQPPSLGQYF. The CDR3 DNA reads as TGTGCCAGCAGCTTGGGACAGCCGCCCTCCTTGGGGCAGTACTTC. Full variable domain (missing parts from reference TRBV5-8 and TRBJ2-7): EAGVTQSPTHLIKTRGQQATLRCSPISGHTSVYWYQQALGLGLQFLLWYDEGEERNRGNFPPRFSGRQFPNYSSELNVNALELEDSALYLCASSLGQPPSLGQYFGPGTRLTVT.